This entry describes one TCR beta chain. This clonotype has a handful of counts. It lacks a known antigen. The input lacks base qualities; no much larger clone sits a single base away. Ophthalmopathy patients had moderately to severely active disease, Clinical Activity Score of at least 3, NOSPECS grade of at least 4, and duration under 3 months. Exclusion was applied to patients with uncontrolled infections, other autoimmune diseases, pregnancy or lactation. Diagnoses relied on clinical symptoms, serum thyroxine and TRAb, thyroid ultrasound and orbital computed tomography. PBMCs were isolated from 8 to 10 ml of fresh peripheral blood by Ficoll-Paque density gradient centrifugation. Trizol reagent was used to extract total RNA, and RNA quality was then checked on an Agilent 2100 Bioanalyzer. This entry is derived from a study of T cells in Graves' hyperthyroidism and ophthalmopathy (dated by TCRdb to between 2017 and 2020). Regarding the research as a whole: Peripheral blood samples were taken at initial diagnosis, before any treatment was given. After blood sampling, hyperthyroidism patients were treated with methimazole at a starting dose of 30 mg daily, and ophthalmopathy patients were treated with high-dose intravenous methylprednisolone. A discovery cohort of approximately 97 patients, 43 with Graves' ophthalmopathy and 55 to 65 with stable Graves' hyperthyroidism, was used to find distinguishing TCR V-J signatures. The 100 discovery patients were randomly split 7:3 into training and test sets. Prospective prediction of ophthalmopathy was tested in an independent validation cohort consisting of 18 hyperthyroidism patients and approximately 16 patients who later progressed to ophthalmopathy. The paper reports TCR Vbeta CDR3 sequencing of approximately 140 peripheral blood samples: fewer than 50 ophthalmopathy, 70 to 85 hyperthyroidism and approximately 17 progressor patients. In roughly six Graves' hyperthyroidism patients, the study also compared T-cell repertoires from thyroid tissue with T-cell repertoires from blood.

V has 5 bases trimmed and J has 4 bases trimmed; junction bases matching no gene number 4. The CDR3 holds 13 amino acids from the cysteine to the phenylalanine. Left in the record is the CDR3 DNA by itself, 39 bases read in frame from the first base. CDR1 and CDR2 were assigned from the germline V gene as KGHDR and SFDVKD. Study-level results and caveats: No statistical method was used to set the sample size in advance, and investigators knew the group allocation. A model built on a 13 V-J signature distinguished ophthalmopathy from stable hyperthyroidism, reaching around 87% sensitivity and around 82% specificity in cross-validation and 80%/75% in testing. Blood samples also contained most of the expanded thyroid clonotypes (frequency above 0.001), which suggests that blood repertoires may reflect thyroid immune responses. During validation, the model predicted progression to ophthalmopathy a median of around 6 months ahead of onset, with almost 71% sensitivity and around 72% specificity.

The TCR beta CDR3 regions were amplified from RNA transcripts. The TCR CDR3 was subjected to a first round of RT-PCR using the HTBI primer set and the Qiagen OneStep RT-PCR kit. Libraries were constructed in a second round of multiplex PCR, after which size selection and purification were performed. Sequencing of the libraries was done on an Illumina HiSeq2000 using paired-end 100 bp reads. The paper's data handling went like this. Raw data were processed with SOAPnuke, discarding reads with adapters, uncalled bases, mean Phred below 15, or no exact constant-primer or identifier match. High-quality paired reads were merged using COPE v1.2.5, and each unique nucleotide sequence was defined as a clonotype. MiTCR v1.1 was used to align the clonotypes against IMGT TRBV, TRBD and TRBJ reference segments. Only V-J combinations with frequency above 0.0001, covering 99.2% of repertoires, were analysed. The TCS score was defined as F50 (clonal expansion) divided by E x V (chaos), with BLOSUM62-based TCRdist calculated between CDR3 peptides within each V-J. Welch's t-statistics and random forest reduced fewer than 550 V-J features to 13, which were used in a naive Bayes classifier (R e1071). TCRdb reworked the public reads: Q25 trimming with fastp, MiXCR clone assembly, productive beta chains retained. Records with the same CDR3 protein are collapsed into one entry carrying the most frequent genes and DNA. TCRdb's processing, not the authors' own work, is the source of the V and J calls. The sample table lists about 270,000 distinct CDR3 sequences, approximately 21% of them with a count of one. The ten largest clonotypes hold 50% to 75% of the sample.

Sequencing used blood. The rearrangement combines TRBV24-1 with TRBJ2-7; the central 7 bases match TRBD2. The sequence was collected from a man aged 25 to 40 with Graves' ophthalmopathy. The CDR3 has the sequence CATSGGSRYEQYF. The nucleotide sequence reads as follows: TGTGCCACCAGTGGCGGGAGTAGATACGAGCAGTACTTC.